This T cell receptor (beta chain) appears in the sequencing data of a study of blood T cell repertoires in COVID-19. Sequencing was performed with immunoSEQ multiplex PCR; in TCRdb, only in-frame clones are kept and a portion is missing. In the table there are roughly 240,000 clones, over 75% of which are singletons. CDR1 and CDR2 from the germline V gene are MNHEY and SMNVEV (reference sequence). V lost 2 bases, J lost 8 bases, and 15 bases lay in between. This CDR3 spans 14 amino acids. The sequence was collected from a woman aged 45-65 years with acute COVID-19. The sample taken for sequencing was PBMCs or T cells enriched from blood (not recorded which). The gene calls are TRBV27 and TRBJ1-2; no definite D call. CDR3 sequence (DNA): TGTGCCAGCAGTTTAAGGGCCAGGCCGGGGGGCTACACCTTC. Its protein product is CASSLRARPGGYTF.